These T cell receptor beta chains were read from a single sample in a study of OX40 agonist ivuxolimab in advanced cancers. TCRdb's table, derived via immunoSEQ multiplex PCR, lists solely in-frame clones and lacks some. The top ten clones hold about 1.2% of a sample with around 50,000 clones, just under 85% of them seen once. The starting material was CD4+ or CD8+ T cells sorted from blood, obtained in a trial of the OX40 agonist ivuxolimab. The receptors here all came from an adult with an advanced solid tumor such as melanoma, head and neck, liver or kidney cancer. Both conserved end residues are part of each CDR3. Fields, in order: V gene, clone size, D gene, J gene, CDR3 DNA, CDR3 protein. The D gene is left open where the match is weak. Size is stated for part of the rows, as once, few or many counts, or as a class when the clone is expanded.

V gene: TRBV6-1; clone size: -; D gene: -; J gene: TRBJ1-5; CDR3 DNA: TGTGCCAGCAGTCCGGACAGTAGCAATCAGCCCCAGCATTTT; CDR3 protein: CASSPDSSNQPQHF
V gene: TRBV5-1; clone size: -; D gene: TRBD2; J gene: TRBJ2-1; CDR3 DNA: TGCGCCAGCAGCGCATCCCTAGCGGGAGATCGGAATGAGCAGTTCTTC; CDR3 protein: CASSASLAGDRNEQFF
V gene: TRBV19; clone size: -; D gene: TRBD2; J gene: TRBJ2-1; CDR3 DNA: TGTGCCAGTAAGAGATTAGCGGGAGATAACAATGAGCAGTTCTTC; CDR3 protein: CASKRLAGDNNEQFF
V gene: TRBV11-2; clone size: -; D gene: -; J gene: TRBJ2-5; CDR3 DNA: TGTGCCAGCAGCCAAGAGAGGGGACGTGCTCAAGAGACCCAGTACTTC; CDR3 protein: CASSQERGRAQETQYF
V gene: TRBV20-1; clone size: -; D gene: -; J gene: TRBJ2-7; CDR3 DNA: TGCAGTGCTAGATCCTACGAGCAGTACTTC; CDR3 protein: CSARSYEQYF
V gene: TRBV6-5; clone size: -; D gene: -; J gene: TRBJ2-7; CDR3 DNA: TGTGCCAGCAGTCCCCGTGTTAGCGGTTCCTACGAGCAGTACTTC; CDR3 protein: CASSPRVSGSYEQYF
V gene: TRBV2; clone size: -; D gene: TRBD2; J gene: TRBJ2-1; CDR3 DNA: TGTGCCAGCAGTGAAGCAGGAGCGGGACCTTACAATGAGCAGTTCTTC; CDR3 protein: CASSEAGAGPYNEQFF
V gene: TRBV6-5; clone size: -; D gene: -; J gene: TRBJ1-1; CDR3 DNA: TGTGCCAGCAGTTACGAGCAGAACACTGAAGCTTTCTTT; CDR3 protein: CASSYEQNTEAFF
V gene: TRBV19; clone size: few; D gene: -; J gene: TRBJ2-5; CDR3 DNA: TGTGCCAGTAAGAGCGGTACCGGGGCGGAGACCCAGTACTTC; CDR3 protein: CASKSGTGAETQYF
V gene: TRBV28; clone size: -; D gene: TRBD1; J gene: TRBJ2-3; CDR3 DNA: TGTGCCAGCAGTACAGGGGACCCAGATACGCAGTATTTT; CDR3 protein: CASSTGDPDTQYF
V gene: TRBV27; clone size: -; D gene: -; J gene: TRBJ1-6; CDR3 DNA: TGTGCCAGCAGTTCGTACTATAATTCACCCCTCCACTTT; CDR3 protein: CASSSYYNSPLHF
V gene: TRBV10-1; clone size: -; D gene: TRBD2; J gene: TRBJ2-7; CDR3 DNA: TGCGCCAGCAGATCCGGGACTAGCGGGAGACCCTACGAGCAGTACTTC; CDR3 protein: CASRSGTSGRPYEQYF
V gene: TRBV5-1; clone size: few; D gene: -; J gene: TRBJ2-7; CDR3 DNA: TGCGCCAGCAGCCTACACCCGGGAAGGGGCTACGAGCAGTACTTC; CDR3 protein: CASSLHPGRGYEQYF
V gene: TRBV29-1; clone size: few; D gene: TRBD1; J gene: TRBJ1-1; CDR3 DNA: TGCAGCGTTGAGGCAGGGGGAAACACTGAAGCTTTCTTT; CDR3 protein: CSVEAGGNTEAFF
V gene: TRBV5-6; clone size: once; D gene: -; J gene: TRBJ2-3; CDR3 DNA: TGTGCCAGCAGATCCTTGGGCGTTAGCACAGATACGCAGTATTTT; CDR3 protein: CASRSLGVSTDTQYF
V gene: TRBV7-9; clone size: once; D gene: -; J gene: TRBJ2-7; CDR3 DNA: TGTGCCAGCAGCTTCGAGTGGGACGGGCCCGGTCTCTGCTTC; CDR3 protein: CASSFEWDGPGLCF
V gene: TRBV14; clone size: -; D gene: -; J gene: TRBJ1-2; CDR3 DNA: TGTGCCAGCAGCCCAAAGGCCAACTATGGCTACACCTTC; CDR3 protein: CASSPKANYGYTF
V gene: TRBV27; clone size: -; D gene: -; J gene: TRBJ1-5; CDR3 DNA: TGTGCCAGCACCAATCCAGGCCCAGCTGGGTATCAGCCCCAGCATTTT; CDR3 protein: CASTNPGPAGYQPQHF
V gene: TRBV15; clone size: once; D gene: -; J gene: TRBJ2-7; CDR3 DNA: TGTGCCACCAGCAAGACCGACAGTGTTCGGGAGCAGTACTTC; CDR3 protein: CATSKTDSVREQYF
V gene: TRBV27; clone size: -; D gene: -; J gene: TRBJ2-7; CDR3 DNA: TGTGCCAGCAGTTTAACAGGAGCAGGGAACGGCTACGAGCAGTACTTC; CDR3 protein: CASSLTGAGNGYEQYF
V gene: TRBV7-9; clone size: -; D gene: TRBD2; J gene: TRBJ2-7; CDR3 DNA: TGTGCCAGCAGCCCCCCGGGGCTAGCGGGAGTTAGCGAGCAGTACTTC; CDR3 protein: CASSPPGLAGVSEQYF
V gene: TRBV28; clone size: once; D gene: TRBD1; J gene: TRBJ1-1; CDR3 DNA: TGTGCCAGCAGCCCCCATAGGGGGCAAGGGACTGAAGCTTTCTTT; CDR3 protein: CASSPHRGQGTEAFF
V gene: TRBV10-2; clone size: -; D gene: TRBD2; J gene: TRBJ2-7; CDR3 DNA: TGCGCCAGCAGGGGACTAGCGGGGTATGAGCAGTACTTC; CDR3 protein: CASRGLAGYEQYF
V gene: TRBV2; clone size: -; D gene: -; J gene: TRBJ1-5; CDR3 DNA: TGTGCCAGCAGTAGGGACGTGGGCAATCAGCCCCAGCATTTT; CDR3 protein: CASSRDVGNQPQHF
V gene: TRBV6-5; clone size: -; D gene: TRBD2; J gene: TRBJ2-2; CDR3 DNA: TGTGCCAGCAGGACTAGCGGCATCAACACCGGGGAGCTGTTTTTT; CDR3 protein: CASRTSGINTGELFF
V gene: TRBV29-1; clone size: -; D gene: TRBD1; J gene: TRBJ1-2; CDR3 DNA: TGCAGCGCGCTACCGAGAACAGGGGAAAGCCCTCGGGGCTACACCTTC; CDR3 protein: CSALPRTGESPRGYTF
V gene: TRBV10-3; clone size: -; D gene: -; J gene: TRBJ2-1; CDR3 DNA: TGTGCCATCAGACAACTTGACTACAATGAGCAGTTCTTC; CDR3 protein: CAIRQLDYNEQFF
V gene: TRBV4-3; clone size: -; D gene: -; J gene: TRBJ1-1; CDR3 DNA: TGCGCCAGCAGCCAAGATCTCGGACTATTGAACACTGAAGCTTTCTTT; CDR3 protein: CASSQDLGLLNTEAFF
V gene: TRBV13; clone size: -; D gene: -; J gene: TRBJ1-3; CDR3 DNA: TGTGCCAGCAGCTTATCAGGGGCTGGAAACACCATATATTTT; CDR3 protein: CASSLSGAGNTIYF
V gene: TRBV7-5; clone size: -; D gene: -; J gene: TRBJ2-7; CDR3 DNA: TGTGCCAGAAGCACAGGGGTAATCGAGGTAGTTGAGCAGTACTTC; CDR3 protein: CARSTGVIEVVEQYF
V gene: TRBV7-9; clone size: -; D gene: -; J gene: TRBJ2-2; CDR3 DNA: TGTGCCAGCAGCTTAGGACAGAACACCGGGGAGCTGTTTTTT; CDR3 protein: CASSLGQNTGELFF
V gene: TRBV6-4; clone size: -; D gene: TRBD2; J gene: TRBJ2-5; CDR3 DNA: TGTGCCAGACATCGTACTAGCGGCCAAGAGACCCAGTACTTC; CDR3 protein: CARHRTSGQETQYF
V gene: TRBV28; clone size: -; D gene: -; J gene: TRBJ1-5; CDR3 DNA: TGTGCCAGCAGTTTTTTTAGCAATCAGCCCCAGCATTTT; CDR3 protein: CASSFFSNQPQHF
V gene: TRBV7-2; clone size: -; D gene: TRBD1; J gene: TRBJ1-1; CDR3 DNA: TGTGCCAGCAGCTTAAGGTCTGGGGACAGGGGTTTCTTT; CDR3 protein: CASSLRSGDRGFF
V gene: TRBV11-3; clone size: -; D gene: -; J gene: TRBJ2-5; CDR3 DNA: TGTGCCAGCAGCTTATCCCCGGGTCCCGAGGGAGAGACCCAGTACTTC; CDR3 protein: CASSLSPGPEGETQYF
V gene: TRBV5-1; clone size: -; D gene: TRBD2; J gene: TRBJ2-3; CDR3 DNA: TGCGCCAGCAGCCAGTCGACTAGCGGGAGCGAGTGGTATTTT; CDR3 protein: CASSQSTSGSEWYF
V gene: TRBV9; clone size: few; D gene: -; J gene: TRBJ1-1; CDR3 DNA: TGTGCCAGCAGCGGACGGGGGGGCCGCACTGAAGCTTTCTTT; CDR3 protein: CASSGRGGRTEAFF
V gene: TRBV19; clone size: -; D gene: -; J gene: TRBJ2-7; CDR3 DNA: TGTGCCAGCAGAGAGACAGCCGGGCAGATGGACGAGCAGTACTTC; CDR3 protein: CASRETAGQMDEQYF
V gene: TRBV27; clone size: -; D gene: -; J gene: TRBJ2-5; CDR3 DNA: TGTGCCAGCAGTTCATACCTAGAGGGTCTGGAGACCCAGTACTTC; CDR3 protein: CASSSYLEGLETQYF
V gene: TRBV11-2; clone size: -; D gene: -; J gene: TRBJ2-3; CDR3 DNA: TGTGCCAGCAGCCCGATAGATAGCACAGATACGCAGTATTTT; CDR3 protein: CASSPIDSTDTQYF
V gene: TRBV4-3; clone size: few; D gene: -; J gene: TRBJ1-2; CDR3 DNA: TGCGCCAGCAGCCAAGTGGCAGCCTATGGCTACACCTTC; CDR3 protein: CASSQVAAYGYTF
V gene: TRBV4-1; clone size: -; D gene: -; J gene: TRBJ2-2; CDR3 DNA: TGCGCCAGCAGCCCCGTTTGGGCGGACAATACCGGGGAGCTGTTTTTT; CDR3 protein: CASSPVWADNTGELFF
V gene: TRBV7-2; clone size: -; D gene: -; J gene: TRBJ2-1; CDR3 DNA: TGTGCCAGCAGCTTATTCAGAGGGGCCCGGGAGCAGTTCTTC; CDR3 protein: CASSLFRGAREQFF
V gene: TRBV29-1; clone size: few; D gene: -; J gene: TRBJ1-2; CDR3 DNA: TGCAGCGTCACCGGGGTCTACTATGGCTACACCTTC; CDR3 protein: CSVTGVYYGYTF
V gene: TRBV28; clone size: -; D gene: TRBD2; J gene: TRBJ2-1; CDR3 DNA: TGTGCCAGCAGTTTATACCTAGCGGGAAACTACAATGAGCAGTTCTTC; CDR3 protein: CASSLYLAGNYNEQFF
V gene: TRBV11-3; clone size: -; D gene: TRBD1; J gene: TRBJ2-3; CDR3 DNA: TGTGCCAGCAGCTGGGGACAGGGGGATGCAGATACGCAGTATTTT; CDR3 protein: CASSWGQGDADTQYF
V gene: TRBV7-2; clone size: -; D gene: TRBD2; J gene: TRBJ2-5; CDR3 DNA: TGTGCCAGCAGGTCCCCCGGGACTAGCGGGGTTGAGCAGTACTTC; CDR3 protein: CASRSPGTSGVEQYF
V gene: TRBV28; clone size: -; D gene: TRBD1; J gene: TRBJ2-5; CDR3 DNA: TGTGCCAGCAGTTTTTTAGTGGACAGGGGCCCGACCCAGTACTTC; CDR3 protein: CASSFLVDRGPTQYF
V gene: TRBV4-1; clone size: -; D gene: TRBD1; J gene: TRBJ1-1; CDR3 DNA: TGCGCCAGCAGCCAATCCCTTGGACAGGGACTCAACACTGAAGCTTTCTTT; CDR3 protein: CASSQSLGQGLNTEAFF
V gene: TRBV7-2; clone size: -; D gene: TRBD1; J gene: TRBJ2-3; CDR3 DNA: TGTGCCAGCAGCTTAGGGGACAGGGTCCGCGAAGATACGCAGTATTTT; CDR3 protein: CASSLGDRVREDTQYF